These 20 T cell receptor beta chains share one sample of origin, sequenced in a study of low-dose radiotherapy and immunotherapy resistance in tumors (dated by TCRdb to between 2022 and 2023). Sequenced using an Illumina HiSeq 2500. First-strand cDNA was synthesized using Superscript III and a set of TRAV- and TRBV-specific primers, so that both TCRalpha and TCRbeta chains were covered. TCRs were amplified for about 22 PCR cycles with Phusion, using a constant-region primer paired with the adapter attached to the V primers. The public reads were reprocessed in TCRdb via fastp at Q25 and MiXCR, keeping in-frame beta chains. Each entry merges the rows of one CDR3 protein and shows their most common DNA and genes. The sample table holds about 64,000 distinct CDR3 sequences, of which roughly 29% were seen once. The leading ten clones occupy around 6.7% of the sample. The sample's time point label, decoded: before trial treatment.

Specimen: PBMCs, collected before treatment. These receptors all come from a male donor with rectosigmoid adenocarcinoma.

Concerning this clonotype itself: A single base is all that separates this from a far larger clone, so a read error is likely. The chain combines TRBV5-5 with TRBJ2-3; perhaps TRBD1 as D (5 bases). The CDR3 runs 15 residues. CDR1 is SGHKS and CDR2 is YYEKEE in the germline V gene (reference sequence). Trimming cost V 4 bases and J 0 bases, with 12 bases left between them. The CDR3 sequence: CASSPPDNSTDTQYF. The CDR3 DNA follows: TGTGCCAGCAGCCCACCGGACAACAGCACAGATACGCAGTATTTT. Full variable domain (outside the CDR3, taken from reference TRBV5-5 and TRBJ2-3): DAGVTQSPTHLIKTRGQQVTLRCSPISGHKSVSWYQQVLGQGPQFIFQYYEKEERGRGNFPDRFSARQFPNYSSELNVNALLLGDSALYLCASSPPDNSTDTQYFGPGTRLTVL.

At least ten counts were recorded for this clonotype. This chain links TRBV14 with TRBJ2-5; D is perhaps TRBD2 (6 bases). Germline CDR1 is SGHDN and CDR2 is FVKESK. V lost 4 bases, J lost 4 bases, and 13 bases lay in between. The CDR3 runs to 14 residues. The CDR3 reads CASSRRGERETQYF. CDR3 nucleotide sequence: TGTGCCAGCAGCCGGCGGGGTGAGAGAGAGACCCAGTACTTC.

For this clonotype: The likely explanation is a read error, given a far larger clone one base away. CDR3 protein: CASSPLTSGTYNEQYF. DNA of the CDR3: TGTGCCAGCTCACCATTGACTAGCGGAACCTACAATGAGCAGTACTTC. The V call is TRBV18, the J call TRBJ2-7; TRBD2 agrees at 9 bases. The V and J ends lost 2 bases and 7 bases, in that order; junction bases with no gene match: 12. CDR1 and CDR2 from the germline V gene are KGHSH and LQKENI. The CDR3 runs 16 residues.

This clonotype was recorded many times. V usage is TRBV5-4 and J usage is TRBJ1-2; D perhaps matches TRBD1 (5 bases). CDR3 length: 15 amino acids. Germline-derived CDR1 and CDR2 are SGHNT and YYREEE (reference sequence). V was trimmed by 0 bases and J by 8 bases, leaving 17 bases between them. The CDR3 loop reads CASSLVASGWEGYTF. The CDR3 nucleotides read TGTGCCAGCAGCTTGGTGGCGTCAGGGTGGGAAGGCTACACCTTC.

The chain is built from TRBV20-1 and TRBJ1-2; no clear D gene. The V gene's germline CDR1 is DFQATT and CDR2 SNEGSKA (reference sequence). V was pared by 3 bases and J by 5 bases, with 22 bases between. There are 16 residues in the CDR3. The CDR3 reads CSASEESATFGYGYTF. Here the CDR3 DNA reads TGCAGTGCTAGTGAGGAAAGCGCCACCTTTGGGTATGGCTACACCTTC.

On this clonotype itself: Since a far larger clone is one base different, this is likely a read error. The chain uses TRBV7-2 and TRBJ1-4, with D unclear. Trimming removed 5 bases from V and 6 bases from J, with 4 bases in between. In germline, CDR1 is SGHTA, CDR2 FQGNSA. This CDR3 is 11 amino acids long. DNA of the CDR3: TGTGCCAGCAGCACCCATGAAAAACTGTTTTTT. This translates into CASSTHEKLFF.

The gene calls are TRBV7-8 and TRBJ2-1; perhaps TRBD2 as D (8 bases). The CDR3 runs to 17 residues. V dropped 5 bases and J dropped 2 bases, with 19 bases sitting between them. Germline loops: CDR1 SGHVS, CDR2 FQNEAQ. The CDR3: CASSKLGGGRPYNEQFF. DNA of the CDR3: TGTGCCAGCAGCAAATTAGGGGGCGGGAGGCCCTACAATGAGCAGTTCTTC.

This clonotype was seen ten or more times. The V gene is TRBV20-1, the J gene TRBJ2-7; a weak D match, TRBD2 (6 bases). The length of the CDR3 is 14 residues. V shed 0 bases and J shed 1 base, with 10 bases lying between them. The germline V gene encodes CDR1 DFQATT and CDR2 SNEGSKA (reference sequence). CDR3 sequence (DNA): TGCAGTGCTAGAGACCCTAGCGTATCCTACGAGCAGTACTTC. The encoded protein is CSARDPSVSYEQYF.

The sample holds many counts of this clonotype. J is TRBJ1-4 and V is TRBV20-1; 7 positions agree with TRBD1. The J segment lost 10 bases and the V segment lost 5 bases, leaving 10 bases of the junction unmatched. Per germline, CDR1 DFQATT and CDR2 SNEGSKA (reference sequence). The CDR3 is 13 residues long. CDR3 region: CSAGDSQRAKLFF. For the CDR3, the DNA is TGCAGTGCTGGGGACAGCCAAAGGGCAAAACTGTTTTTT.

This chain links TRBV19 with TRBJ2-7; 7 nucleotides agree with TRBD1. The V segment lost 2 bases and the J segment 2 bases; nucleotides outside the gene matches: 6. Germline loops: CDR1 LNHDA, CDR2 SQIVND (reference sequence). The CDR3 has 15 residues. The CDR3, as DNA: TGTGCCAGTAGTATACCAGGGACAGTCGCCTACGAGCAGTACTTC. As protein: CASSIPGTVAYEQYF.

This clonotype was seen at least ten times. CDR3 nucleotide sequence: TGTGCCAGCAGTGACGGGGGAGTTACCTACAATGAGCAGTTCTTC. Translated: CASSDGGVTYNEQFF. This sequence joins TRBV25-1 and TRBJ2-1; D is possibly TRBD2 (6 bases). The CDR3 is 15 residues long. Looked up from germline, CDR1 is MGHDK and CDR2 is SYGVNS. Trimming cost V 3 bases and J 2 bases, with 11 bases left between them.

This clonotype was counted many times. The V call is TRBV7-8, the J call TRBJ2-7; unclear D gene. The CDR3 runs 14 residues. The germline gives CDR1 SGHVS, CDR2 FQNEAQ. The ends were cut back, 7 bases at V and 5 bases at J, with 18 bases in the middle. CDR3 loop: CASTLRVWTHEQYF. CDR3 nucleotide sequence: TGTGCCAGCACCCTACGGGTTTGGACGCACGAGCAGTACTTC. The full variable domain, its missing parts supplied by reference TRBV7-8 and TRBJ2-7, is GAGVSQSPRYKVAKRGQDVALRCDPISGHVSLFWYQQALGQGPEFLTYFQNEAQLDKSGLPSDRFFAERPEGSVSTLKIQRTQQEDSAVYLCASTLRVWTHEQYFGPGTRLTVT.

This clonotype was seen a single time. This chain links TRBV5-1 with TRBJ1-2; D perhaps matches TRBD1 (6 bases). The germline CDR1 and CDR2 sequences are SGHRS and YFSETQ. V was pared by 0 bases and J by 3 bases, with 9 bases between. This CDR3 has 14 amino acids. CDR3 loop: CASSLDSGDYGYTF. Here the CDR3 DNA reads TGCGCCAGCAGCTTGGATTCAGGGGACTATGGCTACACCTTC.

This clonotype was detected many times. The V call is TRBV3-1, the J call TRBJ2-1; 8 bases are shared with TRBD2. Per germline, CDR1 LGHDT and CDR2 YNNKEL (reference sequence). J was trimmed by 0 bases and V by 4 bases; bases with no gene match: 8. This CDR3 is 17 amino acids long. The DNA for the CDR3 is TGTGCCAGCAGCCTGAAAACGGGGGGGAGCTCCTACAATGAGCAGTTCTTC. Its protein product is CASSLKTGGSSYNEQFF.

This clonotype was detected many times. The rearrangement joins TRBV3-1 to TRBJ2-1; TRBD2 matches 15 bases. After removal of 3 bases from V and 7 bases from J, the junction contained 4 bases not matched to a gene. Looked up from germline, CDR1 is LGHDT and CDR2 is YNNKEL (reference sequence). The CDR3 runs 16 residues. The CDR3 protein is CASSQGTSGRMNEQFF. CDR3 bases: TGTGCCAGCAGCCAGGGGACTAGCGGGAGGATGAATGAGCAGTTCTTC.

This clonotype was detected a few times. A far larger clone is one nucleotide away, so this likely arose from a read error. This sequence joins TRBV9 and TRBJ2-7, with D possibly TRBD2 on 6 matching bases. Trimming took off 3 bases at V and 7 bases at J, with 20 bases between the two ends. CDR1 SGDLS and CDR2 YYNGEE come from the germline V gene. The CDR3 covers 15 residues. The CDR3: CASSGYGSSYNEQYF. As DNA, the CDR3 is TGTGCCAGCAGCGGATACGGGAGCTCCTACAATGAGCAGTACTTC.

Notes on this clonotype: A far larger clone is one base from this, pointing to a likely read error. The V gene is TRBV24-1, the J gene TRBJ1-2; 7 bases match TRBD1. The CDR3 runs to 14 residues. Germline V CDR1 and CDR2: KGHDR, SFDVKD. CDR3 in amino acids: CASSDGQADYGYTF. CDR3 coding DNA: TGTGCCAGCAGTGACGGACAGGCGGATTATGGCTACACCTTC.

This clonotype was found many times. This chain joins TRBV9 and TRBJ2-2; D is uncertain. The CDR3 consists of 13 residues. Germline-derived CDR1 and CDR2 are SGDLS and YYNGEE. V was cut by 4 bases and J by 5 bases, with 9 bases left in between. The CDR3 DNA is TGTGCCAGCAGCCCTCACGATACCGGGGAGCTGTTTTTT. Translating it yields CASSPHDTGELFF.

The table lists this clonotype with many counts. The CDR3: CASSSPLLQAMNTEAFF. The CDR3 DNA reads TGTGCCAGCAGCTCCCCCTTGCTGCAGGCAATGAACACTGAAGCTTTCTTT. The chain uses TRBV7-2 and TRBJ1-1, with no clear D. The CDR3 extends over 17 amino acids. Trimming took off 4 bases at V and 0 bases at J, with 18 bases between the two ends. CDR1 SGHTA and CDR2 FQGNSA come from the germline V gene.

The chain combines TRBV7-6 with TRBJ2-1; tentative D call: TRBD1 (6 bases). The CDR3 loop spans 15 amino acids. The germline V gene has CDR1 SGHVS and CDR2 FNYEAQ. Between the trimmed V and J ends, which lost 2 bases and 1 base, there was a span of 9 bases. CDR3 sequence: CASSLTGQSYNEQFF. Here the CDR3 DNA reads TGTGCCAGCAGCTTAACGGGACAATCCTACAATGAGCAGTTCTTC.